The text below deals with one T cell receptor beta chain. The antigen remains undetermined. The data stem from a study of OX40 agonist ivuxolimab in advanced cancers. About the research overall: Eligibility admitted prior anti-PD-1, anti-PD-L1 or anti-CTLA-4 therapy; roughly 37% had some.

Produced via immunoSEQ multiplex PCR; TCRdb's table is partial and in-frame only. The sample holds under 90,000 clones, 90% to 95% seen once. Exclusion of a patient followed from autoimmune disease history or systemic immunosuppression. Notes on the study in general: Expanded peripheral T-cell antigen specificity went undetermined.

Unmatched junction bases numbered 7, after V lost 5 bases and J lost 7 bases. This CDR3 has 15 amino acids. Looked up from germline, CDR1 is SGHTA and CDR2 is FQGNSA. The receptor was derived from an adult with an advanced solid tumor such as melanoma, head and neck, liver or kidney cancer. The V and J genes are TRBV7-2 and TRBJ2-1; 11 bases are shared with TRBD2. The material was CD4+ or CD8+ T cells sorted from blood, obtained in a trial of the OX40 agonist ivuxolimab. The CDR3 loop reads CASSITSGSWNEQFF. The CDR3 DNA reads TGTGCCAGCAGCATTACTAGCGGGAGCTGGAATGAGCAGTTCTTC.